Described below is a single TCR beta chain sequence and its context. Antigen unknown. Germline CDR1 reads SGHRS; CDR2 reads YFSETQ. The CDR3 extends over 13 amino acids. V lost 4 bases to trimming and J lost 8 bases, with 13 bases between them. It was with 60 Vbeta and 13 Jbeta primers that the PCR ran. TCRdb's copy holds only in-frame clones and misses some; the assay was immunoSEQ multiplex PCR. The sample includes about 140,000 clones, roughly 75% of them seen just once. The data belong to a study of cytomegalovirus exposure and HLA in healthy donors. Study-level findings and limits: The study flagged approximately 180 TCR beta chains as cytomegalovirus-associated. Analyzed later, most CMV-associated TCR beta chains appeared HLA-restricted.

Material: PBMCs. The rearrangement links TRBV5-1 to TRBJ2-1, with a possible D match to TRBD1 (6 bases). The receptor comes from a middle-aged man in good health and CMV-seronegative. The CDR3 loop reads CASSLRRGYEQFF. CDR3 nucleotides: TGCGCCAGCAGCCTCAGAAGGGGGTATGAGCAGTTCTTC.